The sequence of this TCR beta chain was determined in a study of PD-1 blockade in classical Hodgkin lymphoma. As for time point: cycle 4 day 1 (C4D1), after less than 7 weeks of nivolumab. Patients all relapsed after autologous stem cell transplantation, and there was variation in brentuximab vedotin exposure. Libraries were prepared by immunoSEQ multiplex PCR; TCRdb keeps only in-frame clonotypes and omits some of them. The data hold over 80,000 clones, with more than 70% observed a single time. Findings of the study overall: Relapsed/refractory patients reportedly had lower baseline diversity than newly diagnosed patients. Diversity similar to that of newly diagnosed patients was seen at baseline in complete responders. There was a significant rise in CD4+ TCR diversity by C4D1, with no such rise for CD8+. The authors excluded patients who started nivolumab under 1 year after ASCT.

As regards this clone: What it recognizes is unknown. The sample has other DNA sequences that encode this CDR3 too.

V was cut by 3 bases and J by 0 bases, with 6 bases left in between. The CDR3 length is 13 residues. Looked up from germline, CDR1 is KGHSH and CDR2 is LQKENI. This sample comprised peripheral blood mononuclear cells (PBMCs), obtained before the fourth cycle of nivolumab. V is TRBV18 and J is TRBJ2-7; D unclear. The clonotype comes from a human donor with classical Hodgkin lymphoma. CDR3 sequence (DNA): TGTGCCAGCTCACCTCCTAGCTCCTACGAGCAGTACTTC. This codes for CASSPPSSYEQYF.